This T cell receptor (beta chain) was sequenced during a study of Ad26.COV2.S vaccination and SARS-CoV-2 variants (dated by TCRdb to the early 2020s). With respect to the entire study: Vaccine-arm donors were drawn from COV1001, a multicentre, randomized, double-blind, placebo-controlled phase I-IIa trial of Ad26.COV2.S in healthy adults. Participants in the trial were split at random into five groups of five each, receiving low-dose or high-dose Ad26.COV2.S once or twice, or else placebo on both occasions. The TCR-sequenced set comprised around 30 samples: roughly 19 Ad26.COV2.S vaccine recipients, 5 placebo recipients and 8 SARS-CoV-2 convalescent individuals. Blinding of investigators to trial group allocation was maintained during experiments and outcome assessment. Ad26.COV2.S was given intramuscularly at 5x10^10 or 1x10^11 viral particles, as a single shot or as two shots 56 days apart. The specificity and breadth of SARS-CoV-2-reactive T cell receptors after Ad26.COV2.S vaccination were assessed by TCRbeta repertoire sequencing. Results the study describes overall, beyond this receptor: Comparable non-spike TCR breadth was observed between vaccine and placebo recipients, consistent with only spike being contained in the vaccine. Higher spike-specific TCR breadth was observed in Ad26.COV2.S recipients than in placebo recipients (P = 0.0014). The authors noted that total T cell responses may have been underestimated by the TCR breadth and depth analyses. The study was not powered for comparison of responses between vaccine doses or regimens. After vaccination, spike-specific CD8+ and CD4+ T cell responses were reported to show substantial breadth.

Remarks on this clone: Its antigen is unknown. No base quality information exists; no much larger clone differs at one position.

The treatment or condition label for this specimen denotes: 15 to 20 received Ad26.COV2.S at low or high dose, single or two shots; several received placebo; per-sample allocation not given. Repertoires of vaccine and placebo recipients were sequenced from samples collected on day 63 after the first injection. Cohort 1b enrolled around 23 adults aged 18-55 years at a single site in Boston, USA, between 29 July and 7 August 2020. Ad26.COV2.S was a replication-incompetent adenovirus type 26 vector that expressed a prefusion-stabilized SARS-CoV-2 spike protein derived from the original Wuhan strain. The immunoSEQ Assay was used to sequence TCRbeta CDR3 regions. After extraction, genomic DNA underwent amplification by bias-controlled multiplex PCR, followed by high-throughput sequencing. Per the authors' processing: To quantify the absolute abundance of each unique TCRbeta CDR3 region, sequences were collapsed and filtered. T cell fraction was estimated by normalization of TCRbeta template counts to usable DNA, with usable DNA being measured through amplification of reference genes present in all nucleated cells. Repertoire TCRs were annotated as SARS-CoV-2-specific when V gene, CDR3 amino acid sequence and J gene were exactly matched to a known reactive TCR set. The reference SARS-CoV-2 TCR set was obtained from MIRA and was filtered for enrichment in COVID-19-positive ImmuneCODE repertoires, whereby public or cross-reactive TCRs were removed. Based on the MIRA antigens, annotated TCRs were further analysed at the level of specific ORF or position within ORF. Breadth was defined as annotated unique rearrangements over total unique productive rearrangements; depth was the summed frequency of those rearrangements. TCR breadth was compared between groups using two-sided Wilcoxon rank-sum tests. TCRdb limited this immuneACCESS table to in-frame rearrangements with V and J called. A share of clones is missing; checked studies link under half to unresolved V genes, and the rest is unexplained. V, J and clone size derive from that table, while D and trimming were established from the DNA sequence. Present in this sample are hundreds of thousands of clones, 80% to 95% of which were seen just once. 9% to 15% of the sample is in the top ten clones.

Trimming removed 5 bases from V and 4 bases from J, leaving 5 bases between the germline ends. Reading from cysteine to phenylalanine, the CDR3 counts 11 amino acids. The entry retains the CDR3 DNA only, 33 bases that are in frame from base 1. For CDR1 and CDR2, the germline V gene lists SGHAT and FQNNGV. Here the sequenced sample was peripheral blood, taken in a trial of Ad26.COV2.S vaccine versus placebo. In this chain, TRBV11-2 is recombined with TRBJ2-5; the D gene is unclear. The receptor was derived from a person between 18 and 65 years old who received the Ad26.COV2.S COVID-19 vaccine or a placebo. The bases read TGTGCCAGCAGCCTCCTAGAGACCCAGTACTTC. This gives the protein CASSLLETQYF.